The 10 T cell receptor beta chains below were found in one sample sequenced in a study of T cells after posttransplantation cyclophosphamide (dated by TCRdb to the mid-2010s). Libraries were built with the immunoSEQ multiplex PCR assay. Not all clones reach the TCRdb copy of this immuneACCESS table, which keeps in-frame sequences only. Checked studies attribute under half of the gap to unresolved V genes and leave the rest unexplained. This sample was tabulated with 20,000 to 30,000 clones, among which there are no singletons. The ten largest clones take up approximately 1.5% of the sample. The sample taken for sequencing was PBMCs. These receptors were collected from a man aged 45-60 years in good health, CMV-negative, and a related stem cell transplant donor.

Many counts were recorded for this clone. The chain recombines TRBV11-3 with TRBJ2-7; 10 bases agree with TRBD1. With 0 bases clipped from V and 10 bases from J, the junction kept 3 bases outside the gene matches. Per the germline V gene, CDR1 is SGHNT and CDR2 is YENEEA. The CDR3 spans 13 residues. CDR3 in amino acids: CASSLEGQGDQYF. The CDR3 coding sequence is TGTGCCAGCAGCTTAGAAGGACAGGGGGACCAGTACTTC.

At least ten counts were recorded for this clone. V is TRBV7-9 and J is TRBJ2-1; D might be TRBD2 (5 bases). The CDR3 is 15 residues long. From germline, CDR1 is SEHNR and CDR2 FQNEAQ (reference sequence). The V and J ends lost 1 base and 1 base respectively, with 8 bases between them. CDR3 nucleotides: TGTGCCAGCAGCTTAGATCCGGGATCCTACAATGAGCAGTTCTTC. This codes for CASSLDPGSYNEQFF.

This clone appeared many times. CDR3: CASSGGGANGYTF. In DNA form, the CDR3 reads TGTGCCAGCAGTGGGGGCGGGGCTAATGGCTACACCTTC. The chain is built from TRBV2 and TRBJ1-2, with a weak D call TRBD1 (5 bases). V gave up 4 bases and J gave up 6 bases, with 12 bases separating them. From germline, CDR1 is SNHLY and CDR2 FYNNEI. This CDR3 has 13 residues.

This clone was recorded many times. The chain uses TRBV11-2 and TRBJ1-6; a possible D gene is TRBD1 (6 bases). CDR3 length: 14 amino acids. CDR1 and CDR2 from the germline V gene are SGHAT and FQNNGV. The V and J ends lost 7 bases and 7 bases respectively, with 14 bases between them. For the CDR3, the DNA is TGTGCCAGCATTCCGGGACATACCAATTCACCCCTCCACTTT. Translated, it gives CASIPGHTNSPLHF.

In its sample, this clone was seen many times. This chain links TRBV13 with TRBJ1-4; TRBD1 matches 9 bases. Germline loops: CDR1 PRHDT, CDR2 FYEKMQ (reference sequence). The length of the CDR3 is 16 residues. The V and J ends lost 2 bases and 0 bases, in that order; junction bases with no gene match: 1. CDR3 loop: CASSLRQGATNEKLFF. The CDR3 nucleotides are TGTGCCAGCAGCTTAAGACAGGGGGCAACTAATGAAAAACTGTTTTTT. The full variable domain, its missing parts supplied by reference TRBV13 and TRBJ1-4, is AAGVIQSPRHLIKEKRETATLKCYPIPRHDTVYWYQQGPGQDPQFLISFYEKMQSDKGSIPDRFSAQQFSDYHSELNMSSLELGDSALYFCASSLRQGATNEKLFFGSGTQLSVL.

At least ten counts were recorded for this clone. The chain's CDR3 is CAWSVPGKGSGNIQYF. The CDR3 bases are TGTGCCTGGAGTGTACCGGGGAAGGGAAGCGGGAACATTCAGTACTTC. J is TRBJ2-4 and V is TRBV30; a weak D match, TRBD2 (6 bases). Germline CDR1 and CDR2: GTSNPN and SVGIG (reference sequence). V lost 0 bases to trimming and J lost 7 bases, with 19 bases between them. CDR3 length equals 16 residues. The full variable domain, with the rest looked up from reference TRBV30 and TRBJ2-4, is SQTIHQWPATLVQPVGSPLSLECTVEGTSNPNLYWYRQAAGRGLQLLFYSVGIGQISSEVPQNLSASRPQDRQFILSSKKLLLSDSGFYLCAWSVPGKGSGNIQYFGAGTRLSVL.

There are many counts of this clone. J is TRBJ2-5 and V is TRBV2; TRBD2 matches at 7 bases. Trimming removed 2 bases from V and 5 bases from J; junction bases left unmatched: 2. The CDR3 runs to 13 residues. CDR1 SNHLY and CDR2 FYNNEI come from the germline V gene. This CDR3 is CASSERRGETQYF. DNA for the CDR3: TGTGCCAGCAGTGAACGGCGGGGGGAGACCCAGTACTTC.

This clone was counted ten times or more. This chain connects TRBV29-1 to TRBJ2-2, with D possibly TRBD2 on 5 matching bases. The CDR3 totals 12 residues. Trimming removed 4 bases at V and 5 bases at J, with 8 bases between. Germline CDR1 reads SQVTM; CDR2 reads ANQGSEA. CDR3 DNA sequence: TGCAGCGTTGCCGGGGAAACCGGGGAGCTGTTTTTT. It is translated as CSVAGETGELFF.

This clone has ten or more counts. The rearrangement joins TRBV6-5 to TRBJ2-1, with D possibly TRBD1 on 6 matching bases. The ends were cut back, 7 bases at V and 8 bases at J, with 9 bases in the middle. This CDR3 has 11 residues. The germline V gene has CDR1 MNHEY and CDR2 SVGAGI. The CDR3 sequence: CASIQGHEQFF. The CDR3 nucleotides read TGTGCCAGCATCCAGGGGCATGAGCAGTTCTTC.

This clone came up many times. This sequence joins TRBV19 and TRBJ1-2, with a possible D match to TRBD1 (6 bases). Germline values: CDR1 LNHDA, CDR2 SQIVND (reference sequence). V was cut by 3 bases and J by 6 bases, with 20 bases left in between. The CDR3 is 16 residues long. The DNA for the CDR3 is TGTGCCAGTAGTATGGGGGGGGCACGGTTGATGGATGGCTACACCTTC. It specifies CASSMGGARLMDGYTF.